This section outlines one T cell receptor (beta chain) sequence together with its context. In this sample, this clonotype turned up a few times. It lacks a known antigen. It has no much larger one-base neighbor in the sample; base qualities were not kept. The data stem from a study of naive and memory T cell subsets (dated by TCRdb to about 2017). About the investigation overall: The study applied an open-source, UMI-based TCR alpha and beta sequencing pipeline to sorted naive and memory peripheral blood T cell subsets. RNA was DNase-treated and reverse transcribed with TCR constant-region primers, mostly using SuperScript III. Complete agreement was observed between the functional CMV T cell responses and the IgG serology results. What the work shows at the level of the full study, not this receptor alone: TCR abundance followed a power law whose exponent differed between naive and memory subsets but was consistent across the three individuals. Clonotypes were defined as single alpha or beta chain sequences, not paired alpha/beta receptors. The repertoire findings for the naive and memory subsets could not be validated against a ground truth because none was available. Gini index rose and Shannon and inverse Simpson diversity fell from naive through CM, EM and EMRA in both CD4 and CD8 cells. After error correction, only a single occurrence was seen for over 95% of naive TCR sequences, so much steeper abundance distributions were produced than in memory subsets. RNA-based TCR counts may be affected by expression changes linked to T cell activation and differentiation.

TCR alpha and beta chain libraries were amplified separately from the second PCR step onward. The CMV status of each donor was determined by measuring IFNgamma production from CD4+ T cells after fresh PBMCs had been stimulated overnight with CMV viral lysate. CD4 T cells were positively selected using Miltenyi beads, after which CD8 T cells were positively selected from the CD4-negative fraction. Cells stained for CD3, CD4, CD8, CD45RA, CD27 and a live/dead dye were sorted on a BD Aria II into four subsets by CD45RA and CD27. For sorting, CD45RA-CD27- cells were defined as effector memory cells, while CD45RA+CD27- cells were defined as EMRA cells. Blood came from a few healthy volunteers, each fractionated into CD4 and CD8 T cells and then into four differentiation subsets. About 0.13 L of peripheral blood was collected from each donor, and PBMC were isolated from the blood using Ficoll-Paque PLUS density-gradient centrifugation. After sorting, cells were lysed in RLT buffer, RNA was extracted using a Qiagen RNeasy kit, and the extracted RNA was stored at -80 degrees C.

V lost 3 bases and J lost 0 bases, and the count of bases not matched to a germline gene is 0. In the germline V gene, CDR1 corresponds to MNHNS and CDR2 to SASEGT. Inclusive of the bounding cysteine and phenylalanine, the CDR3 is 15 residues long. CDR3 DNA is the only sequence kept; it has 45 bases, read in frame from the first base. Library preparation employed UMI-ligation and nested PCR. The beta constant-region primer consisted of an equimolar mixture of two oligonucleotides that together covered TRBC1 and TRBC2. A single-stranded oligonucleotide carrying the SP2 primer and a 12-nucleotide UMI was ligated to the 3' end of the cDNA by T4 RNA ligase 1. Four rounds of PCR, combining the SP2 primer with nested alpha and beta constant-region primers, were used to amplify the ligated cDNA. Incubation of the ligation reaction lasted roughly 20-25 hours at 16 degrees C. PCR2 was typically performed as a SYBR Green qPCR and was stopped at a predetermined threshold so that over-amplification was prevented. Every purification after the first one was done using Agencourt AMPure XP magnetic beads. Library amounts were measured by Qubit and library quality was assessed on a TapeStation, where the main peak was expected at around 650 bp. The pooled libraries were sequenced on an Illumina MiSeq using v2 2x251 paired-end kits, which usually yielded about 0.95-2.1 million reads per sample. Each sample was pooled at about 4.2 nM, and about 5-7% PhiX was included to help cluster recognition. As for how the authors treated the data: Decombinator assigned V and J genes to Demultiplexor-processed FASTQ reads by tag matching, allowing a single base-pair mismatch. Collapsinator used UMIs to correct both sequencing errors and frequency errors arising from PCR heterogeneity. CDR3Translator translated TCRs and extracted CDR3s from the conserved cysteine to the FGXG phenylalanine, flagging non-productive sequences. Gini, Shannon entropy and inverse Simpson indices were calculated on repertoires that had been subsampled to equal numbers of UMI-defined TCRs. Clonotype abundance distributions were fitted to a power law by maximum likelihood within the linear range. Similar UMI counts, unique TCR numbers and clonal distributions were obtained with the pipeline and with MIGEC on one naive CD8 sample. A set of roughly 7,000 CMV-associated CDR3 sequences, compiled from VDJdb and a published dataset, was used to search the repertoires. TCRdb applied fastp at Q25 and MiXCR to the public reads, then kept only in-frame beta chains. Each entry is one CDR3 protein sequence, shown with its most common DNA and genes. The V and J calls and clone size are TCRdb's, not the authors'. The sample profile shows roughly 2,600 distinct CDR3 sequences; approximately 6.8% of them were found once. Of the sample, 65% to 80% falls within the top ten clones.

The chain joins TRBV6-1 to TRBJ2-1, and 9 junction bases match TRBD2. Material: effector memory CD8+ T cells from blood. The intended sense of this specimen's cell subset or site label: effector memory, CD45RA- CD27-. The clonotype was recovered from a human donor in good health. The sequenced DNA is TGTGCCAGCAGTGAGACTAGCGGCTCCTACAATGAGCAGTTCTTC. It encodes CASSETSGSYNEQFF.